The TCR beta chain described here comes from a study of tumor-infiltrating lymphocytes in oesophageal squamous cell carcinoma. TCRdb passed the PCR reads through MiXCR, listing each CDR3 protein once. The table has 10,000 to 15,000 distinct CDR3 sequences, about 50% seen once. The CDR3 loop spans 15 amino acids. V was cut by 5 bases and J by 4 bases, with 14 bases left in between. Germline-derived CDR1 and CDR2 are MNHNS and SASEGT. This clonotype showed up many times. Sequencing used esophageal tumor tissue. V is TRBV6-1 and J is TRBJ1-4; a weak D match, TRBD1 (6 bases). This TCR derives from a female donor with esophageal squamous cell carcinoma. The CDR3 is CASSPRRGGNEKLFF. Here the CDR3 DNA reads TGTGCCAGCAGTCCCCGGAGGGGGGGTAATGAAAAACTGTTTTTT.